A selection of T cell receptor beta chains follows, all from one sample in a study of T cell responses to AZD1222 COVID-19 vaccine. Produced via immunoSEQ multiplex PCR; TCRdb's table is partial and in-frame only. The repertoire holds tens of thousands of clones, with approximately 80% as singletons. Sequenced material: peripheral blood, taken 28 days after the second AZD1222 dose. These receptors originate from an adult who received the AZD1222 COVID-19 vaccine. Each CDR3 is given with its conserved first and last residue.

V gene,CDR3 protein
TRBV6-5,CASSYSEGANTIYF
TRBV7-3,CASSLWGRETQYF
TRBV27,CASSFPRGGAANEQFF
TRBV24-1,CATSDPGQGDFQPQHF
TRBV3-1/TRBV3-2,CASGHPGPPGEQYF
TRBV5-1,CASSSGLGAQETQYF
TRBV30,CAWSLPRAFDGYTF
TRBV24-1,CATRHFRDRGVYEQYF
TRBV29-1,CSVEGGSWREQYF
TRBV6-1,CASSELAQVGTEAFF
TRBV2,CASSVGLHSTDTQYF
TRBV13,CASSPWVAYGYTF
TRBV9,CASRSGVDTQYF
TRBV10-3,CAISYATGNNSPLHF
TRBV6-5,CASSRGTQGGFGYTF
TRBV23-1,CASSQLAGGPSEQYF
TRBV5-6,CASSLERGRRVDGYTF
TRBV19,CASSSRTATYEQYF
TRBV6-5,CASTQSDYGYTF
TRBV28,CATSVGVIEAFF
TRBV7-9,CASSTESSQPQHF
TRBV3-1/TRBV3-2,CASSQSTDRVENSPLHF
TRBV27,CASSPLGGGWNTGELFF
TRBV7-9,CASSPSGNYEQYF
TRBV9,CASSVGVPGTGELFF
TRBV6-5,CASGRQAAYEQYF
TRBV7-8,CASSLVRDGYTF
TRBV5-1,CASSEGGTRGEKLFF
TRBV7-9,CASSLDGKIYGYTF
TRBV3-1/TRBV3-2,CASSRAGTRMNTEAFF
TRBV7-3,CASSLLAGGTGELFF
TRBV2,CASSEQGSTGELFF
TRBV2,CASSEARGGEKLFF
TRBV19,CASSIGSLLATNEKLFF
TRBV7-6,CASSSYRDSDPKTGELFF
TRBV28,CATLHRGSYGYTF
TRBV19,CASNPRAGRGIYEQYF
TRBV5-5,CASSLTGERNYGYTF
TRBV7-9,CASSLDFNHEQYF
TRBV6-5,CASSYLQGPGYTF
TRBV2,CASSPLQGGAGGTGELFF
TRBV2,CASGAVSGNTIYF
TRBV19,CASSIGSGGITGELFF
TRBV9,CASSTAGRGFEKLFF
TRBV5-1,CASSPGQGSQPQHF
TRBV5-1,CASSLRATGELFF
TRBV7-9,CASSGRRRADEKLFF